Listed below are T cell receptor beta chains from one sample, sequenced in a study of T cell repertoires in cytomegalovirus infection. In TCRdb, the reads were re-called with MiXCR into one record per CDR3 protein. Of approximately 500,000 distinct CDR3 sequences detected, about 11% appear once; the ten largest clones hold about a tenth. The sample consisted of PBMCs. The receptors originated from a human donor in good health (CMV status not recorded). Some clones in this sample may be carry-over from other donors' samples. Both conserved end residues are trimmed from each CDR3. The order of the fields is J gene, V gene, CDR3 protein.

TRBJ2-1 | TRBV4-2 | ASSQPGHRYNEQF
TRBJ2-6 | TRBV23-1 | ASSQSFRLNSSGANVLT
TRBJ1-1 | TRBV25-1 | ASSEAGLAF
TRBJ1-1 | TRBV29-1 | SVMDRDRAF
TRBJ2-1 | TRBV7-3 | ASSFGGGGEQF
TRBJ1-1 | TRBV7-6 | ASSLGGTGGNTEAF
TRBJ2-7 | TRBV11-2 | ASSSRGAARVDEQY
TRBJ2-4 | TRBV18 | ASSPSGAPLAAKNIQY
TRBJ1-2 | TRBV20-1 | QGAVGYGYT
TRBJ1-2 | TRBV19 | ASKRVTDYGYT
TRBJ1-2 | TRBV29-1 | SVDLTEGYT
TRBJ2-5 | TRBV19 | ASSSWGGQETQY
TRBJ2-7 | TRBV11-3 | ASSPSPGGYEQY
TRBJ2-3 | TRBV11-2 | ASGPSGDSTDTQY
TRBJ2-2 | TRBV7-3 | ASSSTGGVGELF
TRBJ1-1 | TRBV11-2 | ASSPLGEAF
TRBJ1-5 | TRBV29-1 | SVGGGTNQPQH